The rows below give T cell receptor beta chains drawn from one sample of a study of human T cells and chemical hapten exposure. One entry per CDR3 protein results from TCRdb running MiXCR on the RACE reads. The table includes more than 250,000 distinct CDR3 sequences, 8.6% detected once. The source was whole blood, collected in connection with sensitization to the hapten diphenylcyclopropenone (DPC). These receptor sequences come from a woman aged 40-49 years with alopecia areata. Some clones in this sample may be carry-over from other donors' samples. The CDR3 runs from the conserved cysteine through the conserved F or W. The D gene is left open where the match is weak. Clone size is given for some rows only: seen once, a few or many times, or a class if the clone is expanded.

j_call: TRBJ2-3
v_call: TRBV5-1
cdr3_length: 14
clone_size: few
d_call: .
cdr3_nt: TGCGCCAGCAGCTCAGGACAGCGAGCAGATACGCAGTATTTT
cdr3_aa: CASSSGQRADTQYF

j_call: TRBJ2-2
v_call: TRBV12-3/TRBV12-4
cdr3_length: 14
clone_size: few
d_call: .
cdr3_nt: TGTGCCAGCACCACGGAGGGCCTCACCGGGGAGCTGTTTTTT
cdr3_aa: CASTTEGLTGELFF

j_call: TRBJ1-1
v_call: TRBV9
cdr3_length: 16
clone_size: .
d_call: .
cdr3_nt: TGTGCCAGCAGCGTAGGACCCTCAGGGGTGAACACTGAAGCTTTCTTT
cdr3_aa: CASSVGPSGVNTEAFF

j_call: TRBJ2-5
v_call: TRBV15
cdr3_length: 12
clone_size: few
d_call: .
cdr3_nt: TGTGCCACCAGCCGGAGCCAAGAGACCCAGTACTTC
cdr3_aa: CATSRSQETQYF

j_call: TRBJ2-1
v_call: TRBV9
cdr3_length: 15
clone_size: few
d_call: .
cdr3_nt: TGTGCCAGCAGCGTAGACCTAGGACAGTACAATGAGCAGTTCTTC
cdr3_aa: CASSVDLGQYNEQFF

j_call: TRBJ2-5
v_call: TRBV25-1
cdr3_length: 15
clone_size: .
d_call: .
cdr3_nt: TGTGCCAGCAGTGAAGAGGTCAGGGTAAAAGAGACCCAGTACTTC
cdr3_aa: CASSEEVRVKETQYF

j_call: TRBJ1-5
v_call: TRBV6-1
cdr3_length: 15
clone_size: few
d_call: .
cdr3_nt: TGTGCCAGCAGCTCTCGGCCCATTAGCAATCAGCCCCAGCATTTT
cdr3_aa: CASSSRPISNQPQHF

j_call: TRBJ1-1
v_call: TRBV6-5
cdr3_length: 14
clone_size: .
d_call: .
cdr3_nt: TGTGCCAGCAGTTACACTGGGGCGATGGGTGAAGCTTTCTTT
cdr3_aa: CASSYTGAMGEAFF

j_call: TRBJ2-7
v_call: TRBV10-3
cdr3_length: 13
clone_size: many
d_call: .
cdr3_nt: TGTGCCATCAGTGAGTCCCCCCCTCCCGAGCAGTACTTC
cdr3_aa: CAISESPPPEQYF

j_call: TRBJ1-2
v_call: TRBV7-2
cdr3_length: 16
clone_size: many
d_call: .
cdr3_nt: TGTGCCAGCAGCTTAGTCGCCTCCCCCCCAAACTATGGCTACACCTTC
cdr3_aa: CASSLVASPPNYGYTF

j_call: TRBJ2-3
v_call: TRBV29-1
cdr3_length: 14
clone_size: few
d_call: .
cdr3_nt: TGCAGCGTTGTGGTCAGGGGAAGCACAGATACGCAGTATTTT
cdr3_aa: CSVVVRGSTDTQYF

j_call: TRBJ2-1
v_call: TRBV21-1
cdr3_length: 14
clone_size: many
d_call: .
cdr3_nt: TGTGCCAGCAGAAAGAGGGTTACACTTTTAAATGATTTCTTC
cdr3_aa: CASRKRVTLLNDFF

j_call: TRBJ2-1
v_call: TRBV2
cdr3_length: 13
clone_size: .
d_call: .
cdr3_nt: TGTGCCAGCAGTGAATCAGGGTTCGATGAGCAGTTCTTC
cdr3_aa: CASSESGFDEQFF

j_call: TRBJ2-7
v_call: TRBV20-1
cdr3_length: 13
clone_size: .
d_call: TRBD2
cdr3_nt: TGCAGTGCTAGCGGGAGGGCCGACTACGAGCAGTACTTC
cdr3_aa: CSASGRADYEQYF

j_call: TRBJ2-1
v_call: TRBV29-1
cdr3_length: 13
clone_size: many
d_call: .
cdr3_nt: TGCAGCCACCCTCGGGGGTCCTACAATGAGCAGTTCTTC
cdr3_aa: CSHPRGSYNEQFF

j_call: TRBJ2-7
v_call: TRBV28
cdr3_length: 14
clone_size: few
d_call: .
cdr3_nt: TGTGCCAGCAGTTTAAGAGGGAGCGACTACGAGCAGTACTTC
cdr3_aa: CASSLRGSDYEQYF

j_call: TRBJ2-2
v_call: TRBV7-2
cdr3_length: 16
clone_size: many
d_call: .
cdr3_nt: TGTGCCAGCAGCTTAGTGGGCGGGCTTCACACCGGGGAGCTGTTTTTT
cdr3_aa: CASSLVGGLHTGELFF

j_call: TRBJ2-4
v_call: TRBV25-1
cdr3_length: 15
clone_size: few
d_call: .
cdr3_nt: TGTGCCAGCAGTCCACCAGGGCGAGCCAAAAACATTCAGTACTTC
cdr3_aa: CASSPPGRAKNIQYF

j_call: TRBJ1-4
v_call: TRBV30
cdr3_length: 14
clone_size: few
d_call: .
cdr3_nt: TGTGCCTGGAGTGCTCGGGGAATTAATGAAAAACTGTTTTTT
cdr3_aa: CAWSARGINEKLFF

j_call: TRBJ1-6
v_call: TRBV15
cdr3_length: 12
clone_size: .
d_call: .
cdr3_nt: TGTGCCACCAGCAGAGATTATTCACCCCTCCACTTT
cdr3_aa: CATSRDYSPLHF

j_call: TRBJ2-4
v_call: TRBV20-1
cdr3_length: 14
clone_size: .
d_call: TRBD1
cdr3_nt: TGCAGTGCTGGACAGGGGGCTGGCAAAAACATTCAGTACTTC
cdr3_aa: CSAGQGAGKNIQYF

j_call: TRBJ1-3
v_call: TRBV20-1
cdr3_length: 14
clone_size: .
d_call: TRBD1
cdr3_nt: TGCAGTGCTAGGGACAGGGAGTTTGGAAACACCATATATTTT
cdr3_aa: CSARDREFGNTIYF

j_call: TRBJ2-5
v_call: TRBV7-2
cdr3_length: 15
clone_size: .
d_call: .
cdr3_nt: TGTGCCAGCAGCCTAAGAGGCGGTAATAGTCAGACCCAGTACTTC
cdr3_aa: CASSLRGGNSQTQYF

j_call: TRBJ2-5
v_call: TRBV2
cdr3_length: 14
clone_size: few
d_call: .
cdr3_nt: TGTGCCAGCAGGGAAAGGTCCTCCCAAGAGACCCAGTACTTC
cdr3_aa: CASRERSSQETQYF

j_call: TRBJ2-3
v_call: TRBV29-1
cdr3_length: 14
clone_size: .
d_call: .
cdr3_nt: TGCAGCGTTGCACTGGGGACTAGCACAGATACGCAGTATTTT
cdr3_aa: CSVALGTSTDTQYF

j_call: TRBJ2-3
v_call: TRBV29-1
cdr3_length: 14
clone_size: few
d_call: TRBD1
cdr3_nt: TGCAGCGTTGGAGGAGACAGGGGGCTAGATACGCAGTATTTT
cdr3_aa: CSVGGDRGLDTQYF

j_call: TRBJ2-1
v_call: TRBV20-1
cdr3_length: 14
clone_size: many
d_call: TRBD2
cdr3_nt: TGCAGTGCTCCACTAGCGGGAGTTGTAGATGAGCAGTTCTTC
cdr3_aa: CSAPLAGVVDEQFF

j_call: TRBJ2-5
v_call: TRBV7-9
cdr3_length: 15
clone_size: .
d_call: .
cdr3_nt: TGTGCCAGCAGCTTTGGAAGTGTCGCTAAAGAGACCCAGTACTTC
cdr3_aa: CASSFGSVAKETQYF

j_call: TRBJ2-7
v_call: TRBV12-3/TRBV12-4
cdr3_length: 14
clone_size: many
d_call: TRBD2
cdr3_nt: TGTGCCAGCAGTTACACTAGCGGGAGATACGAGCAGTACTTC
cdr3_aa: CASSYTSGRYEQYF

j_call: TRBJ2-3
v_call: TRBV5-6
cdr3_length: 13
clone_size: .
d_call: TRBD2
cdr3_nt: TGTGCCGGCAAGCGGGAGGGCACAGATACGCAGTATTTT
cdr3_aa: CAGKREGTDTQYF

j_call: TRBJ2-3
v_call: TRBV5-1
cdr3_length: 15
clone_size: few
d_call: TRBD2
cdr3_nt: TGCGCCAGCAGCTCCTCAGTGGCGGGAGGCCCCGGGAAGTATTTT
cdr3_aa: CASSSSVAGGPGKYF

j_call: TRBJ2-1
v_call: TRBV4-1
cdr3_length: 15
clone_size: .
d_call: TRBD2
cdr3_nt: TGCGCCAGCAGCGTGGGACTAGCGGGAGGAAATGAGCAGTTCTTC
cdr3_aa: CASSVGLAGGNEQFF

j_call: TRBJ2-2
v_call: TRBV6-2/TRBV6-3
cdr3_length: 16
clone_size: few
d_call: TRBD2
cdr3_nt: TGTGCCAGCAGCACGAGAAGCGGGAGAGGCACCGGGGAGCTGTTTTTT
cdr3_aa: CASSTRSGRGTGELFF

j_call: TRBJ2-7
v_call: TRBV11-2
cdr3_length: 18
clone_size: .
d_call: TRBD2
cdr3_nt: TGTGCCAGCAGCCCTAAGGGGCTAGCGGGAGGACTTGGTCGCGAGCAGTACTTC
cdr3_aa: CASSPKGLAGGLGREQYF

j_call: TRBJ2-1
v_call: TRBV7-6
cdr3_length: 16
clone_size: few
d_call: .
cdr3_nt: TGTGCCAGCAGCTTAACGGCGGGACAGTTCTACAATGAGCAGTTCTTC
cdr3_aa: CASSLTAGQFYNEQFF

j_call: TRBJ2-7
v_call: TRBV6-2/TRBV6-3
cdr3_length: 14
clone_size: many
d_call: .
cdr3_nt: TGTGCCAGCAGTTACTCGAGTACGCAGTACGAGCAGTACTTC
cdr3_aa: CASSYSSTQYEQYF

j_call: TRBJ2-1
v_call: TRBV2
cdr3_length: 14
clone_size: .
d_call: .
cdr3_nt: TGTGCCAGCAGCCACAGTAGCTCCTACAATGAGCAGTTCTTC
cdr3_aa: CASSHSSSYNEQFF

j_call: TRBJ1-2
v_call: TRBV27
cdr3_length: 15
clone_size: .
d_call: TRBD1
cdr3_nt: TGTGCCGGCAGTTTAGCCCGGACAGGGCTGTATGGCTACACCTTC
cdr3_aa: CAGSLARTGLYGYTF

j_call: TRBJ1-2
v_call: TRBV27
cdr3_length: 13
clone_size: .
d_call: TRBD1
cdr3_nt: TGTGCCAGCAGTTTATCGGGGACAGCAGGCTACACCTTC
cdr3_aa: CASSLSGTAGYTF

j_call: TRBJ1-2
v_call: TRBV30
cdr3_length: 13
clone_size: many
d_call: TRBD1
cdr3_nt: TGTGCCTGGGAAACAGGGGGGAGCTATGGCTACACCTTC
cdr3_aa: CAWETGGSYGYTF

j_call: TRBJ2-3
v_call: TRBV24-1
cdr3_length: 16
clone_size: few
d_call: TRBD2
cdr3_nt: TGTGCCACCAGTGATCGGGGCGCGGGAGTGGGGGATACGCAGTATTTT
cdr3_aa: CATSDRGAGVGDTQYF

j_call: TRBJ1-3
v_call: TRBV7-8
cdr3_length: 16
clone_size: many
d_call: .
cdr3_nt: TGTGCCAGCAGCCCACCCGGCGGGAGGTCTGGAAACACCATATATTTT
cdr3_aa: CASSPPGGRSGNTIYF

j_call: TRBJ2-7
v_call: TRBV6-2/TRBV6-3
cdr3_length: 13
clone_size: few
d_call: .
cdr3_nt: TGTGCCAGTAGGCCGGGAGACCGTTACGAGCAGTACTTC
cdr3_aa: CASRPGDRYEQYF

j_call: TRBJ1-2
v_call: TRBV24-1
cdr3_length: 14
clone_size: many
d_call: TRBD1
cdr3_nt: TGTGCCACCAGTCCCACCGACAGGGTGGAAGGCTACACCTTC
cdr3_aa: CATSPTDRVEGYTF

j_call: TRBJ1-1
v_call: TRBV29-1
cdr3_length: 13
clone_size: .
d_call: .
cdr3_nt: TGCAGCGTTGAAGGGGGAGGGCGGACTGAAGCTTTCTTT
cdr3_aa: CSVEGGGRTEAFF

j_call: TRBJ1-1
v_call: TRBV3-1
cdr3_length: 15
clone_size: .
d_call: .
cdr3_nt: TGTGCCAGCAGCCAATCCGCCAGAGGGAACACTGAAGCTTTCTTT
cdr3_aa: CASSQSARGNTEAFF

j_call: TRBJ1-1
v_call: TRBV7-9
cdr3_length: 15
clone_size: few
d_call: .
cdr3_nt: TGTGCCAGCAGCTTAGTACTGAGCCTGAACACTGAAGCTTTCTTT
cdr3_aa: CASSLVLSLNTEAFF

j_call: TRBJ2-1
v_call: TRBV15
cdr3_length: 15
clone_size: .
d_call: TRBD2
cdr3_nt: TGTGCCACCCTTGCCGGGAGGAAGTCCTACAATGAGCAGTTCTTC
cdr3_aa: CATLAGRKSYNEQFF

j_call: TRBJ1-1
v_call: TRBV20-1
cdr3_length: 15
clone_size: .
d_call: .
cdr3_nt: TGCAGTGCTAGAGATCCCGGGGGTAGCGACACTGAAGCTTTCTTT
cdr3_aa: CSARDPGGSDTEAFF

j_call: TRBJ2-5
v_call: TRBV12-3/TRBV12-4
cdr3_length: 13
clone_size: .
d_call: TRBD1
cdr3_nt: TGTGCCAGCAGTTTCGTCCCGGGACAGGGGCAGTACTTC
cdr3_aa: CASSFVPGQGQYF

j_call: TRBJ1-1
v_call: TRBV10-3
cdr3_length: 15
clone_size: many
d_call: .
cdr3_nt: TGTGCCATCAGTGACGGGGCAATGGGGGGCACTGAAGCTTTCTTT
cdr3_aa: CAISDGAMGGTEAFF

j_call: TRBJ2-3
v_call: TRBV2
cdr3_length: 11
clone_size: few
d_call: TRBD2
cdr3_nt: TGTGCCAGTACTAGCGAGGATACGCAGTATTTT
cdr3_aa: CASTSEDTQYF

j_call: TRBJ1-1
v_call: TRBV12-3/TRBV12-4
cdr3_length: 15
clone_size: few
d_call: TRBD1
cdr3_nt: TGTGCCAGCAAAAAGGGACAGAACTTGAACACTGAAGCTTTCTTT
cdr3_aa: CASKKGQNLNTEAFF

j_call: TRBJ2-3
v_call: TRBV4-2
cdr3_length: 17
clone_size: few
d_call: .
cdr3_nt: TGTGCCAGCAGCCAAGCTGGCCTTGGGAGCGGTACAGATACGCAGTATTTT
cdr3_aa: CASSQAGLGSGTDTQYF

j_call: TRBJ2-7
v_call: TRBV29-1
cdr3_length: 11
clone_size: .
d_call: .
cdr3_nt: TGCAGCTCCAGGACAGAGAACGAGCAGTACTTC
cdr3_aa: CSSRTENEQYF